Below, 14 T cell receptor beta chains from the same sample are listed, as sequenced in a study of cytomegalovirus exposure and HLA in healthy donors. Primers for the PCR totalled 60 Vbeta and 13 Jbeta. The method was immunoSEQ multiplex PCR; TCRdb's version includes in-frame clones alone and lacks a portion of them. The profile shows 95,000 to 110,000 clones, 81% of them singletons. The specimen was PBMCs. The origin of the receptors is a man aged 25-45 years in good health and CMV-seronegative.

This rearrangement joins TRBV2 to TRBJ2-7, with 7 bases that match TRBD1. Trimming took 11 bases from V and 4 from J; bases not matched to a gene: 8. The CDR3 covers 12 residues. Per the germline V gene, CDR1 is SNHLY and CDR2 is FYNNEI. The CDR3 loop reads CACQGQYYEQYF. The CDR3 bases are TGTGCCTGTCAGGGACAGTATTACGAGCAGTACTTC.

This clone was observed a single time. The V and J genes are TRBV6-5 and TRBJ2-3, with D unresolved. The CDR3 runs 15 residues. Germline CDR1 MNHEY, CDR2 SVGAGI. The V end was cut by 5 bases, the J end by 1 base, with 13 bases between. CDR3 DNA sequence: TGTGCCAGCAGTGCCTTTGTTCCGGGCACAGATACGCAGTATTTT. Residues: CASSAFVPGTDTQYF.

For the CDR3, the DNA is TGTGCCAGCAGCCAAGGATATAGCGGGATTATCCAAGAGACCCAGTACTTC. This sequence encodes CASSQGYSGIIQETQYF. The chain is built from TRBV14 and TRBJ2-5; 8 nucleotides match TRBD2. CDR1 and CDR2 from the germline V gene are SGHDN and FVKESK. With 1 base clipped from V and 1 base from J, the junction kept 8 bases outside the gene matches. CDR3 length: 17 amino acids.

V gene TRBV10-2 combines with J gene TRBJ2-7; 8 nucleotides match TRBD1. The CDR3 spans 12 residues. The J segment lost 7 bases and the V segment lost 2 bases, leaving 1 base of the junction unmatched. Germline lookup yields CDR1 WSHSY and CDR2 SAAADI. CDR3 nucleotide sequence: TGCGCCAGCAGTGAGGGGGACAGGGAGCAGTACTTC. Translation: CASSEGDREQYF.

The chain recombines TRBV5-1 with TRBJ2-4; TRBD2 might be the D (5 bases). The CDR3 extends over 15 amino acids. Germline CDR1 and CDR2: SGHRS and YFSETQ. V lost 8 bases, J lost 4 bases, and 19 bases lay in between. This chain's CDR3 is CASSRGVQRKNIQYF. DNA of the CDR3: TGCGCCAGTTCACGGGGAGTCCAGAGGAAAAACATTCAGTACTTC.

This chain uses TRBV5-1 with TRBJ1-2; D uncertain. The CDR3 has 12 residues. Germline CDR1 SGHRS, CDR2 YFSETQ. Trimming took 1 base from V and 8 from J, leaving 9 bases between them. CDR3 DNA sequence: TGCGCCAGCAGCTTGAACAGTTGGGGCTACACCTTC. Translation gives CASSLNSWGYTF.

V is TRBV7-8 and J is TRBJ1-1; D may be TRBD1 (6 bases). Trimming stripped 7 bases from V and 5 bases from J, with 17 bases between. The CDR3 sequence is 14 residues long. Germline assignment: CDR1 SGHVS and CDR2 FQNEAQ. CDR3 bases: TGTGCCAGCAAGCCGAACAGGGTCGGGACTGAAGCTTTCTTT. Translating it yields CASKPNRVGTEAFF. Drawing the rest from reference TRBV7-8 and TRBJ1-1, the complete variable domain is GAGVSQSPRYKVAKRGQDVALRCDPISGHVSLFWYQQALGQGPEFLTYFQNEAQLDKSGLPSDRFFAERPEGSVSTLKIQRTQQEDSAVYLCASKPNRVGTEAFFGQGTRLTVV.

This clone was found a few times. The chain links TRBV6-1 to TRBJ2-6; D is uncertain. CDR3 size: 15 residues. The germline V and J ends were trimmed by 6 bases and 3 bases, with 12 bases remaining between them. The V gene's germline CDR1 is MNHNS and CDR2 SASEGT. This CDR3 is CASSHPELGANVLTF. The CDR3 region has the DNA TGTGCCAGCAGCCATCCCGAACTTGGGGCCAACGTCCTGACTTTC.

This chain links TRBV7-9 with TRBJ1-4; D unresolved. The CDR3 extends over 13 amino acids. Trimming shortened V by 8 bases and J by 0 bases, and 7 bases separated the two germline ends. CDR1 is SEHNR, CDR2 FQNEAQ, per germline (reference sequence). The CDR3: CASVRATNEKLFF. CDR3 sequence (DNA): TGTGCCAGCGTTCGAGCAACTAATGAAAAACTGTTTTTT.

This clone was seen a handful of times. The rearrangement links TRBV7-9 to TRBJ1-3; tentative D call: TRBD1 (5 bases). Germline values: CDR1 SEHNR, CDR2 FQNEAQ (reference sequence). Deletions cut 2 bases from V and 3 bases from J, with 14 bases between. The CDR3 totals 16 residues. CDR3 residues: CASSLSQSGHGNTIYF. CDR3 coding DNA: TGTGCCAGCAGCTTATCCCAATCAGGGCATGGAAACACCATATATTTT.

This chain connects TRBV19 to TRBJ2-7, with 9 positions matching TRBD1. The J segment lost 3 bases and the V segment lost 5 bases, leaving 5 bases of the junction unmatched. The CDR3 is 14 residues long. Germline values: CDR1 LNHDA, CDR2 SQIVND (reference sequence). The CDR3 spells CASSLTGQGYEQYF. CDR3 coding DNA: TGTGCCAGTAGTCTCACGGGACAGGGCTACGAGCAGTACTTC. Full variable domain (outside the CDR3, taken from reference TRBV19 and TRBJ2-7): DGGITQSPKYLFRKEGQNVTLSCEQNLNHDAMYWYRQDPGQGLRLIYYSQIVNDFQKGDIAEGYSVSREKKESFPLTVTSAQKNPTAFYLCASSLTGQGYEQYFGPGTRLTVT.

The chain combines TRBV6-1 with TRBJ2-7; D not resolved. Deletions cut 5 bases from V and 5 bases from J, with 10 bases between. The CDR3 has 12 amino acids. Germline CDR1 MNHNS, CDR2 SASEGT. CDR3 in DNA: TGTGCCAGCAGTCTAGGAGTCCACGAGCAGTACTTC. It specifies CASSLGVHEQYF.

CDR3 residues: CASSAGTGAYEQYF. CDR3 nucleotides: TGCGCCAGCAGCGCCGGGACAGGGGCCTACGAGCAGTACTTC. The rearrangement links TRBV5-1 to TRBJ2-7; 10 bases agree with TRBD1. Germline trimming cut 4 bases from V and 2 bases from J; bases unmatched to any gene: 3. The CDR3 sequence is 14 residues long. Per germline, CDR1 SGHRS and CDR2 YFSETQ.

Turning to this clone: Other DNA sequences within the sample encode an identical CDR3. The V call is TRBV18, the J call TRBJ2-7; D possibly corresponds to TRBD1 (5 bases). V was trimmed by 1 base and J by 2 bases, leaving 9 bases between them. The CDR3 spans 14 residues. Germline CDR1 reads KGHSH; CDR2 reads LQKENI. For the CDR3, the DNA is TGTGCCAGCTCACCACGGACAAGGGCCTACGAGCAGTACTTC. The encoded protein is CASSPRTRAYEQYF.